This T cell receptor beta chain was documented in a study of blood T cell repertoires in COVID-19. Germline CDR1 MNHEY, CDR2 SVGAGI. The CDR3 extends over 16 amino acids. The V end lost 4 bases, the J end lost 2 bases, and 12 bases lay between the germline ends. Profiling relied on immunoSEQ multiplex PCR, and the TCRdb table lists in-frame clones only, not all of them. The profile shows 110,000 to 150,000 clones, around 73% of them singletons. This clonotype originated in a woman between 50 and 59 years old who had recovered from COVID-19. Sequencing was performed on PBMCs or T cells enriched from blood (not recorded which). The gene calls are TRBV6-5 and TRBJ2-6; the D gene is possibly TRBD2 (6 bases). CDR3 loop: CASSWGGATGANVLTF. The CDR3 bases are TGTGCCAGCAGTTGGGGCGGGGCCACTGGGGCCAACGTCCTGACTTTC.